This T cell receptor (beta chain) was obtained from a study of blood T cell repertoires in COVID-19. About the study: Nucleic acid was either cDNA or gDNA, and it came from T cells, B-cell-depleted T cells, or PBMCs.

In the original analysis: Estimation of nucleated cell counts was performed using reference gene primer amplification. Measured with immunoSEQ multiplex PCR; TCRdb has only the in-frame clones, and not every one. Clone size and the V and J calls come from that table; the DNA yielded D and trimming. Of 100,000 to 130,000 clones listed, about 91% are singletons. Losses at the gene ends were 4 bases for V and 9 bases for J; bases not matched to a gene: 10. Germline-derived CDR1 and CDR2 are SGHNT and YYREEE (reference sequence). This CDR3 is 14 amino acids long. This receptor was obtained from a man over 45 with active or convalescent COVID-19. The chain employs TRBV5-4 and TRBJ1-2; 9 bases agree with TRBD1. The sequenced sample was peripheral blood. CDR3 protein: CASSNGQGWYRYTF. As DNA, the CDR3 is TGTGCCAGCAGCAATGGACAGGGGTGGTACCGCTACACCTTC.